A single T cell receptor beta chain is shown here with its context. The source of the sample is a study of cytomegalovirus exposure and HLA in healthy donors. The PCR employed 60 Vbeta primers together with 13 Jbeta primers. This table comes from immunoSEQ multiplex PCR, and its TCRdb copy is limited to in-frame clones, with some not included. The sample comprises approximately 50,000 clones, around 81% of which are singletons, and roughly 2.3% rests with the top ten. The germline V gene encodes CDR1 SGHRS and CDR2 YFSETQ. J was trimmed by 10 bases and V by 3 bases; bases with no gene match: 4. This CDR3 region has 14 residues.

Sequenced input: PBMCs. The chain joins TRBV5-1 to TRBJ2-1, with 13 bases lining up with TRBD2. The clonotype comes from a boy aged 10-17 years in good health and CMV-seropositive. As DNA, the CDR3 is TGCGCCAGCAGCTCCGGACTAGCGGGGGAAGAGCAGTTCTTC. It codes for CASSSGLAGEEQFF. The entire variable domain, with the rest obtained from reference TRBV5-1 and TRBJ2-1, is as follows: KAGVTQTPRYLIKTRGQQVTLSCSPISGHRSVSWYQQTPGQGLQFLFEYFSETQRNKGNFPGRFSGRQFSNSRSEMNVSTLELGDSALYLCASSSGLAGEEQFFGPGTRLTVL.